This record concerns one TCR beta chain sequence. As yet, its antigen is unknown. PCR amplification relied on 60 Vbeta primers (plus 13 Jbeta primers). As originally analysed: A later analysis tallied 75 million to 80 million unique TCR beta chains, 8.5 million to 11 million of them shared. Assay: immunoSEQ multiplex PCR; the TCRdb copy retains only in-frame clones and omits some. V, J and clone size are those of that table, while D and trimming were read from the DNA. The profile covers about 43,000 clones, with around 56% appearing a single time and roughly 6% taken by the ten largest. The V gene lost 4 bases and the J gene lost 7 bases, with 20 bases spanning the gap. The CDR3 is made up of 16 amino acids. Germline CDR1 and CDR2: LGHNA and YNFKEQ. This sample stems from a study of cytomegalovirus exposure and HLA in healthy donors. General study points: Roughly 170 TCR beta chains were listed as cytomegalovirus-associated.

Specimen: PBMCs. This sequence originates from a man aged 55 to 70 in good health and CMV-seronegative. The chain employs TRBV4-2 and TRBJ2-1; D gene uncertain. For the CDR3, the DNA is TGTGCCAGCAGCCGCACCCAGGTCGCCCTTGAGAATGAGCAGTTCTTC. Residues: CASSRTQVALENEQFF.